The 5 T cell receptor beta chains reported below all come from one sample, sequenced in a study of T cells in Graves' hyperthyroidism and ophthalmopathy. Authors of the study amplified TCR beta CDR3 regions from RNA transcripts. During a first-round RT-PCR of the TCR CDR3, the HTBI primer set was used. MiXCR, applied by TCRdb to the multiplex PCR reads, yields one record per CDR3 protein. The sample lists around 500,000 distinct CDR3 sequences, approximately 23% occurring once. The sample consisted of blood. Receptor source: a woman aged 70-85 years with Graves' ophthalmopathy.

The CDR3 loop is CASSASIFFNEQFF. CDR3 nucleotide sequence: TGTGCCAGCAGCGCTTCGATTTTTTTCAATGAGCAGTTCTTC. This rearrangement joins TRBV12-3 or TRBV12-4 to TRBJ2-1; D unresolved. The germline V and J ends were trimmed by 6 bases and 6 bases, with 15 bases remaining between them. The length of the CDR3 is 14 residues.

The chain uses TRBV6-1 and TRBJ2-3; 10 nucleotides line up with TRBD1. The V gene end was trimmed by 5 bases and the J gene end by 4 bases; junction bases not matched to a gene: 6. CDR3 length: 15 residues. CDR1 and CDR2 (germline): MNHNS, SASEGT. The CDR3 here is CASSPDRGWADTQYF. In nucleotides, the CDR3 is TGTGCCAGCAGTCCGGACAGGGGGTGGGCAGATACGCAGTATTTT.

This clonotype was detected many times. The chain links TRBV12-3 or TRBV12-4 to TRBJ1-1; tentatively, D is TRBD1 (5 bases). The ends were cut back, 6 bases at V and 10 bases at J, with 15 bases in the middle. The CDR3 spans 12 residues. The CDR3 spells CASSSGTWGAFF. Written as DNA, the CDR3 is TGTGCCAGCAGCTCTGGGACTTGGGGAGCTTTCTTT.

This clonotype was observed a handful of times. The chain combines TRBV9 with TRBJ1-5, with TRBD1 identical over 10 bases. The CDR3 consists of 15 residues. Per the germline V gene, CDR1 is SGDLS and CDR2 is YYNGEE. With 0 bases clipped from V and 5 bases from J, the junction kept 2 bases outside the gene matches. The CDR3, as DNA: TGTGCCAGCAGCGTAGGGACAGGGGGTTATCAGCCCCAGCATTTT. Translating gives CASSVGTGGYQPQHF.

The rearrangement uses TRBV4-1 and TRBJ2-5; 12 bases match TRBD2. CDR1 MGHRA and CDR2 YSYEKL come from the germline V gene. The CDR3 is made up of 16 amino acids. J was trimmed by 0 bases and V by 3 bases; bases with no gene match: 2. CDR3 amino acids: CASSHASGRDQETQYF. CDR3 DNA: TGCGCCAGCAGCCACGCTAGCGGGAGGGACCAAGAGACCCAGTACTTC.